This record covers a single T cell receptor beta chain. Original processing notes: The authors estimated nucleated cell counts from reference gene primer amplification. The assay was immunoSEQ multiplex PCR, and TCRdb's table has in-frame clones only and misses some. V and J calls and clone size follow that table, whereas D and trimming were derived from the DNA. Of a few hundred thousand clones listed, around 89% are singletons. This sample was included in a study of blood T cell repertoires in COVID-19. About the research overall: COVID-19 samples, acute and convalescent, were from the United States, Italy and Spain. In each case, the material was cDNA or gDNA derived from T cells, B-cell-depleted T cells, or PBMCs.

The Seattle patients, enrolled during active infection, were followed longitudinally. This CDR3 has 15 amino acids. Germline CDR1 is SGHNT and CDR2 is YYREEE (reference sequence). The V gene end was trimmed by 0 bases and the J gene end by 6 bases; junction bases not matched to a gene: 8. What was sequenced was peripheral blood. J is TRBJ2-7 and V is TRBV5-4; 8 positions agree with TRBD2. The clonotype originates from an older woman with COVID-19, enrolled during active disease. In DNA, the CDR3 is TGTGCCAGCAGCTTGGCGGGGGGGCTCGGAGGCGAGCAGTACTTC. This codes for CASSLAGGLGGEQYF.